This T cell receptor beta chain was obtained from a study of T cells in localized non-small cell lung cancer (dated by TCRdb to 2020 to 2022). Describing the broader study: The study examined T cell repertoires in approximately 240 patients with early-stage NSCLC and compared tumors with uninvolved tumor-adjacent lungs. The cohort was made up of a few hundred treatment-naive NSCLC patients whose localized lung tumors had been resected. The mean age of the NSCLC patients was roughly 70 years, with 130 or so men and nearly 110 women.

The immunoSEQ Assay was used to sequence TCR beta CDR3 regions from DNA. The original pipeline was this. T cell density was computed as TCR beta template counts normalized to usable DNA estimated by amplifying housekeeping genes. Richness was estimated with the preseqR package, extrapolating to 400,000 templates for PBMC samples and 120,000 templates for tissue samples. Clonality was taken to be one minus Pielou's evenness. To identify tissue-enriched TCRs, differential abundance testing was run on productive amino-acid clonotypes with a minimum total count of 5 and an alpha of 0.1. The Jaccard Index and the Morisita Overlap Index were used to measure repertoire overlap between compartments. GLIPH grouped TCR beta CDR3s together with public tetramer-defined viral CDR3s, and a viral motif had to include at least three viral sequences and show V-gene enrichment. Here the immuneACCESS table is served through TCRdb, limited to in-frame sequences with V and J called. Missing clones are a known gap in these copies; in checked studies unresolved V genes cover under half, and the rest lacks a known reason. The V and J calls and the clone size are those of that table, but D and trimming were determined from the DNA. This sample gives some 5,100 clones in total; 25% to 30% of them show up just once. The ten largest clones represent 4.5% to 5% of the sample.

At diagnosis, tumor, uninvolved tumor-adjacent lung and peripheral blood were collected and then preserved as a mix of FFPE and fresh-frozen material. Study-wide conclusions, independent of this receptor: Because multi-region sequencing of the tumors was not done, intratumor heterogeneity could not be ruled out. Because of the exploratory design, TCR variables were selected using unadjusted p-values without false-discovery rate correction. The highest T cell clonality was observed in uninvolved tumor-adjacent lung, where clonality exceeded that of tumor, suggesting that antigenic responses were more focused in uninvolved tumor-adjacent lung. Of the top 100 tumor clones, a median of about 53 were detected in paired uninvolved adjacent lung; under 35 were also among that lung's top 100. Higher T cell density in blood was associated with longer overall survival, whereas higher clonality in adjacent lung was associated with shorter survival.

With respect to this clone: Its cognate antigen has yet to be identified. Per-base quality was not reported, and no clone a single base away is much larger than it.

The CDR3 starts with the cysteine, ends with the phenylalanine, and has 15 residues. Just the 45-base CDR3 DNA is kept, in frame starting at base 1. V was cut back by 8 bases and J by 1 base, leaving a gap of 14 bases between them. The chain is assembled from TRBV23-1 and TRBJ2-2; the D gene lacks a confident call. TRBV23-1 is labeled an ORF, and its function is uncertain. The source of this sequence is an older female donor with stage I lung adenocarcinoma. Sequencing used lung tumor tissue, obtained before any cancer treatment. DNA sequence: TGCGCCAGCGGCCCCCACGAATTGAACACCGGGGAGCTGTTTTTT. Its protein is CASGPHELNTGELFF.